Listed below are T cell receptor beta chains from one sample, sequenced in a study of shared clonotypes between healthy human individuals. TCRdb keeps only in-frame clones here, not all; method: immunoSEQ multiplex PCR. The sample has about 680,000 clones; around two thirds are singletons. Material: memory CD4+ T cells sorted from blood. These TCRs come from a woman in her 30s in good health. The conserved cysteine and the conserved F or W are not part of the CDR3 here. The D gene is left open where the match is weak.

d_call: TRBD2
v_call: TRBV2
cdr3_aa: ASSEEGLTYEQY

d_call: TRBD1
v_call: TRBV28
cdr3_aa: ASSFGTGGRNEQY

d_call: NA
v_call: TRBV5-4
cdr3_aa: ASSFWSGANVLT

d_call: NA
v_call: TRBV7-2
cdr3_aa: ASSVQRDTYNEQF

d_call: NA
v_call: TRBV6-1
cdr3_aa: ASRRLAVNSPLH

d_call: TRBD2
v_call: TRBV4-1
cdr3_aa: ASSQDPQREYNEQF

d_call: NA
v_call: TRBV19
cdr3_aa: ASSSLRGTEAF

d_call: NA
v_call: TRBV6-5
cdr3_aa: ASSYSRAGNTEAF

d_call: TRBD1
v_call: TRBV6-1
cdr3_aa: ASSDLVDRGLVGGTIY

d_call: NA
v_call: TRBV5-5
cdr3_aa: ASSFIILTPLSGANVLT

d_call: NA
v_call: TRBV5-8
cdr3_aa: ASSRGLGTQSYEQY

d_call: NA
v_call: TRBV7-2
cdr3_aa: ASSFDRFTGYT